This entry is about one T cell receptor beta chain. Its target is unknown. This specimen comes from a study of T-cell memory formation after mild COVID-19. Across the study: Largely, the TCR clusters proved donor specific.

Findings and limits, study-wide: Those CD4+ clones that contracted were mainly in CM and EM (CD8+ ones in EMRA). Second-wave clones that peaked on day 37 lacked confirmed SARS-CoV-2 specificity. Some clones that responded were present in memory (sampled pre-infection), which suggests cross-reactive memory joined.

TCRdb called the 5' RACE reads again in MiXCR, with one record for every CDR3 protein. The table records 200,000 or so distinct CDR3 sequences, about 16% of them present only once. The V end lost 9 bases, the J end lost 1 base, and 17 bases lay between the germline ends. This CDR3 has 16 amino acids. CDR1 and CDR2 (germline): KGHDR, SFDVKD. The specimen sequenced was PBMCs or a T cell subset sorted from them (not recorded which). The chain recombines TRBV24-1 with TRBJ2-2; tentatively, D is TRBD1 or TRBD2 (5 bases each). The clonotype originates from an adult woman who had mild COVID-19 (a few samples of this study predate the infection). Cell type and time point are not known. The CDR3 region has the DNA TGTGCCACCGGTCGAACCGGGACGGGGAACACCGGGGAGCTGTTTTTT. Amino acid sequence: CATGRTGTGNTGELFF.